This is a list of T cell receptor beta chains from one sample in a study of blood T cell repertoires in COVID-19. Repertoires were generated with immunoSEQ multiplex PCR, while TCRdb's copy carries only in-frame clones and drops some. The data hold over 95,000 clones, with approximately 90% observed a single time. The specimen sequenced was peripheral blood. The receptors derive from a human donor with acute or convalescent COVID-19. The donor label of this sample is uncertain. Each CDR3 is given with its conserved first and last residue. The D gene is left open where the match is weak. Only part of the rows carry a size: once, few, many, or a class if the clone is expanded.

cdr3_aa | cdr3_nt | d_call | j_call | clone_size | v_call
CASSPTGTETQYF | TGTGCCAGCAGCCCTACAGGGACGGAGACCCAGTACTTC | NA | TRBJ2-5 | NA | TRBV11-2
CASSYDRDRTYNEQFF | TGTGCCAGCAGTTATGACCGGGACAGGACCTACAATGAGCAGTTCTTC | TRBD1 | TRBJ2-1 | NA | TRBV2
CASSSGTGNTEAFF | TGCGCCAGCAGCTCCGGGACAGGGAACACTGAAGCTTTCTTT | TRBD1 | TRBJ1-1 | NA | TRBV5-1
CASSKGPPKLAGEETQYF | TGTGCCAGCAGCAAAGGTCCCCCAAAACTAGCGGGAGAGGAGACCCAGTACTTC | NA | TRBJ2-5 | NA | TRBV21-1
CASSYADMNTEAFF | TGTGCCAGCAGTTACGCTGACATGAACACTGAAGCTTTCTTT | NA | TRBJ1-1 | NA | TRBV6-6
CASSLGGKNTEAFF | TGTGCCAGCAGTTTAGGCGGGAAGAACACTGAAGCTTTCTTT | NA | TRBJ1-1 | few | TRBV27
CASSLRAGGSQPQHF | TGTGCCAGCAGTTTAAGGGCAGGGGGCAGTCAGCCCCAGCATTTT | TRBD1 | TRBJ1-5 | NA | TRBV28
CASRAGGPDTQYF | TGTGCCAGCCGAGCGGGAGGGCCAGATACGCAGTATTTT | TRBD2 | TRBJ2-3 | NA | TRBV6-5
CASSHQQTGVAFF | TGTGCCAGCAGTCACCAACAGACAGGGGTTGCTTTCTTT | TRBD1 | TRBJ1-1 | once | TRBV6-2/TRBV6-3
CASSQDLGQPQHF | TGTGCCAGCAGCCAAGATCTAGGTCAGCCCCAGCATTTT | NA | TRBJ1-5 | NA | TRBV14
CASSPQTGNYGYTF | TGTGCCAGCTCACCGCAGACAGGAAACTATGGCTACACCTTC | NA | TRBJ1-2 | NA | TRBV18
CAISGEGTTDTQYF | TGTGCCATCAGTGGGGAGGGGACCACAGATACGCAGTATTTT | TRBD2 | TRBJ2-3 | NA | TRBV10-3
CASSPSGGQGASKLFF | TGTGCCAGCAGCCCCTCGGGAGGACAGGGGGCAAGTAAACTGTTTTTT | TRBD1 | TRBJ1-4 | few | TRBV7-9
CASSRDRGIDEQYF | TGTGCCAGCAGTCGGGACAGGGGTATCGACGAGCAGTACTTC | TRBD1 | TRBJ2-7 | once | TRBV6-5
CASSLPGSNTEAFF | TGTGCCAGCAGCCTCCCCGGGTCCAACACTGAAGCTTTCTTT | NA | TRBJ1-1 | NA | TRBV3-1/TRBV3-2
CASSTPGGALYEQYF | TGTGCCAGTAGTACCCCGGGAGGGGCGCTCTACGAGCAGTACTTC | TRBD2 | TRBJ2-7 | few | TRBV19
CASSYSASWETQYF | TGTGCCAGCAGCTATTCGGCTAGCTGGGAGACCCAGTACTTC | NA | TRBJ2-5 | NA | TRBV7-2
CASSSRTGVLLSTEAFF | TGTGCCAGCAGCTCCCGGACAGGGGTGCTTTTGAGCACTGAAGCTTTCTTT | TRBD1 | TRBJ1-1 | NA | TRBV7-2
CASSPPWTFCYEQYF | TGTGCCAGCAGCCCCCCTTGGACATTCTGCTACGAGCAGTACTTC | NA | TRBJ2-7 | once | TRBV7-3
CASSESGGGRNQPQHF | TGTGCCAGCAGTGAATCGGGAGGGGGTCGCAATCAGCCCCAGCATTTT | NA | TRBJ1-5 | NA | TRBV25-1
CASSLVGGSNQPQHF | TGTGCCAGCAGCTTGGTTGGGGGGAGCAATCAGCCCCAGCATTTT | NA | TRBJ1-5 | NA | TRBV7-2
CASRTGAGDTQYF | TGTGCCAGCAGAACAGGGGCTGGAGATACGCAGTATTTT | TRBD1 | TRBJ2-3 | NA | TRBV2
CASSLGYGYTF | TGTGCCAGCAGCCTAGGCTATGGCTACACCTTC | NA | TRBJ1-2 | NA | TRBV6-5
CASSPPGRPQHF | TGTGCCAGCTCACCACCGGGCCGGCCCCAGCATTTT | NA | TRBJ1-5 | NA | TRBV18
CASSRVTGKADTGELFF | TGTGCCAGCAGTCGCGTTACAGGGAAGGCGGACACCGGGGAGCTGTTTTTT | NA | TRBJ2-2 | few | TRBV4-2
CASLAHRDSPLHF | TGTGCCAGCCTTGCCCACAGGGATTCACCCCTCCACTTT | NA | TRBJ1-6 | NA | TRBV28
CASSVESQLAGNTIYF | TGTGCCAGCAGCGTAGAGTCCCAACTGGCTGGAAACACCATATATTTT | NA | TRBJ1-3 | NA | TRBV9
CATGRAGGQETQYF | TGTGCCACCGGCAGGGCGGGAGGGCAAGAGACCCAGTACTTC | TRBD2 | TRBJ2-5 | once | TRBV24-1
CASADIQGDPLYSPLHF | TGTGCCAGCGCCGATATCCAGGGGGATCCCCTGTATTCACCCCTCCACTTT | TRBD1 | TRBJ1-6 | NA | TRBV19
CASSLALRTSGGSSTDTQYF | TGTGCCAGCAGCTTAGCTCTACGGACTAGCGGGGGATCTAGCACAGATACGCAGTATTTT | TRBD2 | TRBJ2-3 | NA | TRBV7-2
CASSRGLAGASDEQFF | TGTGCCAGCAGCCGGGGACTAGCGGGAGCATCGGATGAGCAGTTCTTC | TRBD2 | TRBJ2-1 | NA | TRBV11-3
CATSVTNTGELFF | TGTGCCACCAGTGTCACAAACACCGGGGAGCTGTTTTTT | NA | TRBJ2-2 | NA | TRBV24-1
CASSLGGNTGELFF | TGTGCCAGCAGTTTAGGCGGAAACACCGGGGAGCTGTTTTTT | NA | TRBJ2-2 | NA | TRBV28
CASRSVTYNEQFF | TGTGCCAGCAGATCAGTGACCTACAATGAGCAGTTCTTC | NA | TRBJ2-1 | NA | TRBV27
CASVGPGDTEAFF | TGTGCTAGTGTCGGACCCGGGGACACTGAAGCTTTCTTT | NA | TRBJ1-1 | once | TRBV12-5
CSARGRDRTYF | TGCAGTGCTAGAGGCCGGGACAGGACGTACTTC | TRBD1 | TRBJ2-7 | few | TRBV20-1
CASSSHRTSGGSDTQYF | TGTGCCAGCAGCTCCCACCGGACTAGCGGGGGCTCAGATACGCAGTATTTT | TRBD2 | TRBJ2-3 | NA | TRBV7-6
CASSLTPDSSYEQYF | TGTGCCAGCAGCCTTACCCCCGACTCCTCCTACGAGCAGTACTTC | NA | TRBJ2-7 | NA | TRBV3-1/TRBV3-2
CASSPGQGLLGETQYF | TGTGCCAGCAGCCCCGGACAGGGGCTCCTGGGGGAGACCCAGTACTTC | TRBD1 | TRBJ2-5 | NA | TRBV7-6